These T cell receptor beta chains were read from a single sample in a study of blood T cells in healthy people across ages. TCRdb called the 5' RACE reads again in MiXCR, with one record for every CDR3 protein. The sample shows more than 650,000 distinct CDR3 sequences, 22% of them seen only once. Sequenced input: blood. Receptor source: a man between 65 and 79 years old in good health. Each CDR3 is given with its conserved first and last residue.

j_gene: TRBJ2-3
v_gene: TRBV2
CDR3aa: CASSGYRGGTDTQYF

j_gene: .
v_gene: TRBV12-3/TRBV12-4
CDR3aa: CASSPTGGRYNEQFF

j_gene: .
v_gene: TRBV7-7
CDR3aa: CASSLDGHNEQFF

j_gene: TRBJ2-3
v_gene: TRBV20-1
CDR3aa: CSASAAGGPGTDTQYF

j_gene: .
v_gene: TRBV28
CDR3aa: CASGGTPTYEQYF

j_gene: TRBJ2-4
v_gene: TRBV29-1
CDR3aa: CSGGDALAKNIQYF

j_gene: TRBJ2-5
v_gene: TRBV29-1
CDR3aa: CSAGTGQETQYF

j_gene: TRBJ2-4
v_gene: TRBV9
CDR3aa: CASSVGLYGASGRSAKNIQYF

j_gene: TRBJ1-2
v_gene: TRBV12-3/TRBV12-4
CDR3aa: CASSLGGGLWGGYTF

j_gene: TRBJ1-1
v_gene: TRBV6-5
CDR3aa: CASSYRQGRTEAFF

j_gene: TRBJ1-1
v_gene: TRBV3-1
CDR3aa: CASSLPGLNTEAFF

j_gene: TRBJ1-1
v_gene: TRBV30
CDR3aa: CALIPGLLNTEAFF

j_gene: TRBJ1-5
v_gene: TRBV6-5
CDR3aa: CASSYGGPGQPQHF

j_gene: TRBJ2-1
v_gene: TRBV20-1
CDR3aa: CSASDPTGGRRDEQFF

j_gene: TRBJ2-4
v_gene: TRBV6-6
CDR3aa: CASSYPESYIQYF

j_gene: TRBJ2-2
v_gene: TRBV9
CDR3aa: CASKADSNTGELFF

j_gene: TRBJ2-5
v_gene: TRBV10-3
CDR3aa: CAISVRGLETQYF

j_gene: TRBJ2-5
v_gene: TRBV5-1
CDR3aa: CASSTGQGQETQYF

j_gene: TRBJ1-4
v_gene: TRBV7-9
CDR3aa: CASSLVDREKLFF

j_gene: TRBJ1-2
v_gene: TRBV18
CDR3aa: CASSPPGTINYGYTF